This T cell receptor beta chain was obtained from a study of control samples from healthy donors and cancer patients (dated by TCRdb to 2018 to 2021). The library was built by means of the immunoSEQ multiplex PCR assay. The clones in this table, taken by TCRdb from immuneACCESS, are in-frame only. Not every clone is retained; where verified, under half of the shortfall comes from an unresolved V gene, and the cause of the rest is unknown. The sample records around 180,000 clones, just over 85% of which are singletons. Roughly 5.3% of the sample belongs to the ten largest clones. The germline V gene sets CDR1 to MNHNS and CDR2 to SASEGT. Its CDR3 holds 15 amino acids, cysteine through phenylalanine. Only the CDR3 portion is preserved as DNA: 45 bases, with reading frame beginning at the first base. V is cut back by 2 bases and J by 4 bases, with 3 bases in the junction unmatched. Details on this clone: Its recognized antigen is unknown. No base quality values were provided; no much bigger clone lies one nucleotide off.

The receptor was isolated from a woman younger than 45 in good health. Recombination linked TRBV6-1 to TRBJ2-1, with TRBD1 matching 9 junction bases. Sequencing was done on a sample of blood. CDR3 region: CASSETGQGYNEQFF. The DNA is TGTGCCAGCAGTGAAACGGGACAGGGATACAATGAGCAGTTCTTC.